The sequence of this T cell receptor (beta chain) was determined in a study of PD-1 blockade in classical Hodgkin lymphoma. Study in general: Nivolumab dosed at 3 mg/kg went to patients intravenously every 2 weeks. Study-level findings and limits: Exclusion was the outcome for patients who began nivolumab under 1 year after ASCT. Patients who responded completely had about the same baseline diversity as newly diagnosed patients. By cycle point C4D1, TCR diversity had risen significantly in CD4+ cells (but not CD8+ cells).

With respect to this clone: Its antigen is undetermined.

TCRdb's table, derived via immunoSEQ multiplex PCR, lists solely in-frame clones and lacks some. The top ten clones hold roughly 2.8% of a sample with 90,000 to 100,000 clones, around nine tenths of them seen once. The CDR3 sequence is 15 residues long. Germline values: CDR1 MNHEY, CDR2 SMNVEV (reference sequence). After removal of 9 bases from V and 5 bases from J, the junction contained 12 bases not matched to a gene. Relapse was seen in all patients after autologous stem cell transplantation, and brentuximab vedotin exposure was variable. V is TRBV27 and J is TRBJ2-7; 11 bases fit TRBD1. The sequence derives from a human donor with classical Hodgkin lymphoma. This sample comprised peripheral blood mononuclear cells (PBMCs), obtained at baseline. The CDR3 here is CASRTGGPFGHEQYF. CDR3 sequence (DNA): TGTGCCAGTCGGACAGGGGGCCCCTTCGGCCACGAGCAGTACTTC.